A single sample is the source of the 17 T cell receptor beta chains below, sequenced in a study of CD8 T cells in ankylosing spondylitis. Each CDR3 protein gets one entry after TCRdb re-called the 5' RACE reads with MiXCR. The profile shows hundreds of thousands of distinct CDR3 sequences, more than 20% of them singletons. Sequencing was done on a sample of blood, either unsorted or a sorted T cell fraction (not recorded which). The source of these receptors is a male donor with ankylosing spondylitis or in good health (not recorded which).

As concerns this clonotype: Compared with germline, one end of the junction differs, possibly owing to a read error. CDR3 in DNA: TGTGCCAGCAGCTTAGGAGGGGCTGTCTTTTGGTTC. Its translation is CASSLGGAVFWF. This sequence joins TRBV11-2 and TRBJ2-1; either TRBD1 or TRBD2 may supply D (5 bases each). Germline loops: CDR1 SGHAT, CDR2 FQNNGV. The CDR3 is 12 residues long.

The table lists this clonotype with a few counts. The chain is built from TRBV4-2 and TRBJ2-1; 8 bases are shared with TRBD2. The CDR3 loop spans 19 amino acids. The ends lost 0 bases at V and 8 bases at J; junction bases unmatched: 18. Germline CDR1 and CDR2: LGHNA and YNFKEQ. The CDR3 sequence is CASSQDSSFMVAGMDEQFF. The DNA of the CDR3 is TGTGCCAGCAGCCAAGATTCTTCGTTTATGGTAGCGGGGATGGATGAGCAGTTCTTC.

This clonotype came up many times. The CDR3 region has the DNA TGCAGTGCTAGAGACCGGGGAGGGAGCTCCTACGAGCAGTACTTC. Its translation is CSARDRGGSSYEQYF. This chain uses TRBV20-1 with TRBJ2-7; 7 bases map to TRBD2. Unmatched junction bases numbered 5, after V lost 0 bases and J lost 0 bases. Germline lookup yields CDR1 DFQATT and CDR2 SNEGSKA (reference sequence). The CDR3 contains 15 residues.

This clonotype appeared a few times. The rearrangement joins TRBV27 to TRBJ1-1; weak D call: TRBD1 (5 bases). V lost 0 bases and J 2 bases, leaving 10 bases between the germline ends. This CDR3 has 15 amino acids. Per the germline V gene, CDR1 is MNHEY and CDR2 is SMNVEV (reference sequence). CDR3 protein: CASSLSLTANTEAFF. CDR3 in DNA: TGTGCCAGCAGTTTATCCCTGACAGCCAACACTGAAGCTTTCTTT.

This clonotype was detected only a few times. V gene TRBV11-1 combines with J gene TRBJ2-1; 10 nucleotides match TRBD2. The J segment lost 0 bases and the V segment lost 5 bases, leaving 13 bases of the junction unmatched. CDR3 length equals 19 residues. Germline assignment: CDR1 SGHAT and CDR2 FQDESV (reference sequence). The CDR3 reads CASSPTRTSGDRSYNEQFF. The CDR3, as DNA: TGTGCCAGCAGCCCGACACGTACTAGCGGGGACCGCTCCTACAATGAGCAGTTCTTC. The complete variable domain, with remaining parts taken from reference TRBV11-1 and TRBJ2-1, reads EAEVAQSPRYKITEKSQAVAFWCDPISGHATLYWYRQILGQGPELLVQFQDESVVDDSQLPKDRFSAERLKGVDSTLKIQPAELGDSAMYLCASSPTRTSGDRSYNEQFFGPGTRLTVL.

The V and J genes are TRBV28 and TRBJ2-7; 7 nucleotides line up with TRBD1. The V segment lost 3 bases and the J segment 0 bases; nucleotides outside the gene matches: 8. The length of the CDR3 is 16 residues. CDR1 and CDR2 (germline): MDHEN, SYDVKM. CDR3 residues: CASSLTGNWPSYEQYF. CDR3 bases: TGTGCCAGCAGTTTGACAGGGAATTGGCCCTCCTACGAGCAGTACTTC.

The sample holds a few counts of this clonotype. The chain employs TRBV7-9 and TRBJ2-7; 7 nucleotides align to TRBD2. This CDR3 has 15 residues. Trimming cost V 3 bases and J 1 base; bases outside gene matches: 6. Germline CDR1 reads SEHNR; CDR2 reads FQNEAQ (reference sequence). This CDR3 is CASSFGGVVSYEQYF. DNA of the CDR3: TGTGCCAGCAGCTTTGGGGGGGTCGTTTCCTACGAGCAGTACTTC.

This sequence joins TRBV9 and TRBJ2-1, with D perhaps matching TRBD2 (6 bases). Trimming pared 4 bases from V and 9 bases from J, leaving 17 bases between. Germline values: CDR1 SGDLS, CDR2 YYNGEE. This CDR3 is 14 amino acids long. DNA for the CDR3: TGTGCCAGCAGCCCCCAACCCCTGGGGGGTGAGCAGTTCTTC. This translates into CASSPQPLGGEQFF.

This clonotype occurred a few times. This rearrangement joins TRBV15 to TRBJ1-1; D remains ambiguous. The germline V and J ends were trimmed by 0 bases and 3 bases, with 8 bases remaining between them. The CDR3 spans 14 residues. The V gene's germline CDR1 is LNHNV and CDR2 YYDKDF (reference sequence). The CDR3 bases are TGTGCCACCAGCAGAGATGGCTGGGACACTGAAGCTTTCTTT. This translates into CATSRDGWDTEAFF.

This clonotype was seen more than once but under ten times. The rearrangement links TRBV20-1 to TRBJ2-5, with D unresolved. CDR1 and CDR2 (germline): DFQATT, SNEGSKA (reference sequence). The CDR3 consists of 15 residues. Trimming took off 3 bases at V and 2 bases at J, with 16 bases between the two ends. The CDR3 is CSASPRLSLQETQYF. The CDR3 region has the DNA TGCAGTGCTAGCCCTCGACTTAGCCTACAAGAGACCCAGTACTTC.

This clonotype occurred a few times. The chain joins TRBV20-1 to TRBJ1-1; maybe TRBD1 (5 bases). V gave up 7 bases and J gave up 3 bases, with 9 bases separating them. This CDR3 has 11 residues. The germline V gene has CDR1 DFQATT and CDR2 SNEGSKA (reference sequence). CDR3: CSGDSDTEAFF. As DNA, the CDR3 is TGCAGTGGGGACTCAGACACTGAAGCTTTCTTT.

This clonotype has just a few counts. This chain links TRBV3-1 with TRBJ2-7, with TRBD2 as a possible D gene (5 bases). Trimming left V 0 bases short and J 4 bases short, with 10 bases between. Germline CDR1 and CDR2: LGHDT and YNNKEL (reference sequence). The CDR3 length is 14 residues. CDR3 bases: TGTGCCAGCAGCCAAGATCTTAGAGGGTACGAGCAGTACTTC. Its translation is CASSQDLRGYEQYF.

This clonotype has more than one count but fewer than ten. The chain uses TRBV5-1 and TRBJ1-1; perhaps TRBD1 as D (5 bases). The CDR3 totals 13 residues. Deletions cut 4 bases from V and 6 bases from J, with 13 bases between. Germline lookup yields CDR1 SGHRS and CDR2 YFSETQ. The DNA for the CDR3 is TGCGCCAGCAGCCCAAGTGGGACCGCTGAAGCTTTCTTT. Encoded protein: CASSPSGTAEAFF.

The V and J genes are TRBV29-1 and TRBJ2-1; possibly TRBD1 for D (6 bases). CDR1 is SQVTM and CDR2 is ANQGSEA in the germline V gene. V was clipped by 6 bases and J by 4 bases, with 16 bases between them. The CDR3 has 14 amino acids. CDR3 DNA: TGCAGCGTAAATACAGGGTTGAGTTACAATGAGCAGTTCTTC. Its protein is CSVNTGLSYNEQFF.

The CDR3 region is CASSEITGADTQYF. CDR3 nucleotide sequence: TGTGCCAGCAGTGAAATCACAGGGGCAGATACGCAGTATTTT. The chain is built from TRBV6-4 and TRBJ2-3; 7 bases map to TRBD1. Unmatched junction bases numbered 4, after V lost 3 bases and J lost 4 bases. The CDR3 totals 14 residues. Germline values: CDR1 MRHNA, CDR2 SNTAGT.

This clonotype was seen more than once but under ten times. This rearrangement joins TRBV20-1 to TRBJ2-7; D remains unclear. This CDR3 contains 13 residues. Trimming removed 7 bases at V and 7 bases at J, with 20 bases between. The V gene's germline CDR1 is DFQATT and CDR2 SNEGSKA (reference sequence). The CDR3 nucleotides are TGCAGTGTTAGGCCCTTAGAGAAAAGGGAGCAGTACTTC. Translating gives CSVRPLEKREQYF.

This chain links TRBV6-5 with TRBJ2-2; 7 nucleotides match TRBD1. Germline CDR1 is MNHEY and CDR2 is SVGAGI. After removal of 4 bases from V and 0 bases from J, the junction contained 8 bases not matched to a gene. The CDR3 consists of 17 residues. The CDR3 DNA reads as TGTGCCAGCAGTTGGTGGGGGACAGTGACGAACACCGGGGAGCTGTTTTTT. Its translation is CASSWWGTVTNTGELFF.